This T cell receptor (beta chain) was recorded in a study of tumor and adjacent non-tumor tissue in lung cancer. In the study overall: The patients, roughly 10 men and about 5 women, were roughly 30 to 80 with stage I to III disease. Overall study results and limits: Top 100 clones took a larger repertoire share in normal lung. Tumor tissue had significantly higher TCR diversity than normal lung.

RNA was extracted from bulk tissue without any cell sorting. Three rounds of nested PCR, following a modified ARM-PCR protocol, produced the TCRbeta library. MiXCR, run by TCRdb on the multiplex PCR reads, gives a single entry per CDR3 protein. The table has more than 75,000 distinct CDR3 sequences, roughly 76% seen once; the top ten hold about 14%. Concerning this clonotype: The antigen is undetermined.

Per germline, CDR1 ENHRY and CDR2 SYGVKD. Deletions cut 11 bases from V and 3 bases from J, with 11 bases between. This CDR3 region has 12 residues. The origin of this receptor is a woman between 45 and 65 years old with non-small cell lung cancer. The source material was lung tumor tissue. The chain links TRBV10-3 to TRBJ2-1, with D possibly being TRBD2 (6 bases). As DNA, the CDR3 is TGTGCCTCCGGGGAGGACTACAATGAGCAGTTCTTC. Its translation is CASGEDYNEQFF.